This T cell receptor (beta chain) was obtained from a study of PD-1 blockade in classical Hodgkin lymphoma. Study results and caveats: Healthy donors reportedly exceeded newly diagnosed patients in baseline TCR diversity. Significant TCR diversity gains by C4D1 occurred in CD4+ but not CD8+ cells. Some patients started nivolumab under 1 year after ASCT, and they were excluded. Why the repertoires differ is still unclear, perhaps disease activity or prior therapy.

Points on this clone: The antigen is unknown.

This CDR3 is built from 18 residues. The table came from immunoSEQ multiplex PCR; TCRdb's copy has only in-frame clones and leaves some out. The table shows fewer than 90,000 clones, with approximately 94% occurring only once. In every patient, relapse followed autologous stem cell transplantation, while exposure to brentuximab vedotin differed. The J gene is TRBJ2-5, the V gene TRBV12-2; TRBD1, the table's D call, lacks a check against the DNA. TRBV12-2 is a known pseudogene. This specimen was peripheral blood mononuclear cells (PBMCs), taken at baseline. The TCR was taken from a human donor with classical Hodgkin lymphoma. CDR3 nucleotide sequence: TGTGCAAGTCGCTTAAGGTTTGTCCCAGGGCTTATCCAAGAGACCCAGTACTTC. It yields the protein CASRLRFVPGLIQETQYF.